This is a list of T cell receptor beta chains from one sample in a study of T cell repertoires in cytomegalovirus infection. TCRdb redid the calling of the reads with MiXCR, one entry per CDR3 protein. There are around 230,000 distinct CDR3 sequences in the sample; approximately 7% occur only once, and 5.5% to 6.5% lies in the top ten. The material sequenced was PBMCs. These receptors all stem from a human donor in good health (CMV status not recorded). Some clones in this sample may be carry-over from other donors' samples. Both conserved end residues are part of each CDR3. D genes are given only for firm matches. The listing skips clone size in some rows; elsewhere it reads once, few, many or a size class.

V	size	J	D	CDR3	DNA
TRBV5-5	many	TRBJ2-5	-	CASSLSGGKTQYF	TGTGCCAGCAGCTTAAGTGGCGGGAAGACCCAGTACTTC
TRBV7-2	many	TRBJ2-7	TRBD2	CASSAGLAGGSYEQYF	TGTGCCAGCAGCGCAGGCCTAGCGGGGGGCTCCTACGAGCAGTACTTC
TRBV29-1	-	TRBJ1-1	-	CSVEVRGLHGNTEAFF	TGCAGCGTTGAAGTGAGGGGTTTGCATGGGAACACTGAAGCTTTCTTT
TRBV4-1	many	TRBJ2-2	-	CASSRAVGERTKNTGELFF	TGCGCCAGCAGCAGAGCCGTAGGGGAGCGAACTAAGAACACCGGGGAGCTGTTTTTT
TRBV12-3/TRBV12-4	-	TRBJ2-3	-	CASRLRSSGNTQYF	TGTGCCAGCAGGCTGAGGTCTAGTGGAAATACGCAGTATTTT
TRBV6-5	many	TRBJ1-5	TRBD1	CASSYSGTGDQPQHF	TGTGCCAGCAGTTACTCAGGGACAGGGGATCAGCCCCAGCATTTT
TRBV28	many	TRBJ2-3	-	CASSWGIEDTQYF	TGTGCCAGCAGTTGGGGGATTGAGGATACGCAGTATTTT
TRBV5-1	few	TRBJ1-2	-	CASSLGRGERGYTF	TGCGCCAGCAGCTTAGGACGGGGGGAACGAGGCTACACCTTC
TRBV11-1	many	TRBJ2-5	TRBD1	CASSVPGTGGRSLQETQYF	TGTGCCAGCAGCGTCCCCGGGACAGGGGGTAGAAGCCTCCAAGAGACCCAGTACTTC
TRBV10-3	many	TRBJ1-4	-	CATRQDLNEKLFF	TGTGCCACGAGACAGGATCTTAATGAAAAACTGTTTTTT
TRBV11-2	many	TRBJ2-1	TRBD2	CASRPTAAGGPHNEQFF	TGTGCCAGCAGGCCAACGGCAGCGGGGGGGCCCCACAATGAGCAGTTCTTC
TRBV20-1	many	TRBJ1-1	TRBD1	CSARLTGVNTEAFF	TGCAGTGCTAGGCTTACAGGGGTGAACACTGAAGCTTTCTTT
TRBV2	many	TRBJ2-1	TRBD2	CAISGTSGAGYNEQFF	TGTGCCATCTCCGGGACTAGCGGGGCGGGCTACAATGAGCAGTTCTTC
TRBV7-2	many	TRBJ1-1	TRBD1	CASSLGQGVTEAFF	TGTGCCAGCAGCTTGGGACAGGGGGTCACTGAAGCTTTCTTT
TRBV30	many	TRBJ1-1	-	CAWREGPLSTEAFF	TGTGCCTGGAGGGAAGGGCCGCTGTCGACTGAAGCTTTCTTT
TRBV7-9	-	TRBJ1-2	TRBD1	CASSLGTGNRNGYTF	TGTGCCAGCAGCTTAGGGACAGGGAACAGGAATGGCTACACCTTC
TRBV2	-	TRBJ2-7	TRBD1	CASRTLDRGVSEQYF	TGTGCCAGCAGAACCTTGGACAGGGGCGTGAGCGAGCAGTACTTC
TRBV7-2	many	TRBJ1-1	-	CASSLISGGWGEAFF	TGTGCCAGCAGCTTAATATCGGGGGGCTGGGGTGAAGCTTTCTTT
TRBV29-1	many	TRBJ2-6	-	CSVGEGRPATSGANVLTF	TGCAGCGTTGGTGAGGGAAGGCCCGCGACCTCTGGGGCCAACGTCCTGACTTTC
TRBV7-8	many	TRBJ1-1	TRBD1	CASSLATGRNTEAFF	TGTGCCAGCAGCTTAGCGACAGGGCGGAACACTGAAGCTTTCTTT
TRBV28	many	TRBJ1-1	-	CATTETEAFF	TGTGCCACCACGGAGACTGAAGCTTTCTTT
TRBV7-9	many	TRBJ2-1	-	CASSQDPYNEQFF	TGTGCCAGCAGCCAGGACCCTTACAATGAGCAGTTCTTC
TRBV29-1	many	TRBJ2-2	-	CSVTGQNTGELFF	TGCAGCGTTACGGGACAGAACACCGGGGAGCTGTTTTTT
TRBV6-1	many	TRBJ2-7	-	CASSEAGHPDYEQYF	TGTGCCAGCAGTGAAGCGGGGCATCCAGACTACGAGCAGTACTTC
TRBV7-2	many	TRBJ1-5	-	CASSLVSAYQPQHF	TGTGCCAGCAGCTTAGTGAGCGCTTATCAGCCCCAGCATTTT
TRBV2	few	TRBJ1-5	-	CASSGGLPDQPQHF	TGTGCCAGCAGTGGGGGACTTCCAGATCAGCCCCAGCATTTT
TRBV20-1	many	TRBJ1-5	-	CSARGRGEDQPQHF	TGCAGTGCTAGAGGTAGGGGGGAGGATCAGCCCCAGCATTTT
TRBV6-2/TRBV6-3	many	TRBJ2-5	-	CASSSTGTKETQYF	TGTGCCAGCAGTTCAACAGGGACAAAAGAGACCCAGTACTTC
TRBV20-1	many	TRBJ1-1	-	CSATDQMNTEAFF	TGCAGTGCCACAGACCAGATGAACACTGAAGCTTTCTTT
TRBV6-2/TRBV6-3	many	TRBJ2-5	TRBD1	CASSPDRVKYF	TGTGCCAGCAGCCCCGACAGGGTGAAGTACTTC
TRBV2	many	TRBJ1-5	-	CASSRGGGKPQHF	TGTGCCAGCAGTAGAGGAGGGGGTAAGCCCCAGCATTTT
TRBV7-2	-	TRBJ1-3	-	CASSLSSGLSGNTIYF	TGTGCCAGCAGCTTATCGTCAGGGCTCTCTGGAAACACCATATATTTT
TRBV29-1	many	TRBJ2-7	TRBD1	CSVEDRGLSYEQYF	TGCAGCGTTGAAGACAGGGGGCTTTCCTACGAGCAGTACTTC
TRBV7-2	many	TRBJ1-1	-	CASSSTGTGNTEAFF	TGTGCCAGCAGCTCCACGGGGACGGGGAACACTGAAGCTTTCTTT
TRBV4-3	many	TRBJ1-4	TRBD1	CASSPWTGEKLFF	TGCGCCAGCAGCCCCTGGACAGGTGAAAAACTGTTTTTT
TRBV7-2	many	TRBJ2-1	TRBD2	CASSFQRGIYNEQFF	TGTGCCAGCAGCTTCCAGCGGGGAATCTACAATGAGCAGTTCTTC